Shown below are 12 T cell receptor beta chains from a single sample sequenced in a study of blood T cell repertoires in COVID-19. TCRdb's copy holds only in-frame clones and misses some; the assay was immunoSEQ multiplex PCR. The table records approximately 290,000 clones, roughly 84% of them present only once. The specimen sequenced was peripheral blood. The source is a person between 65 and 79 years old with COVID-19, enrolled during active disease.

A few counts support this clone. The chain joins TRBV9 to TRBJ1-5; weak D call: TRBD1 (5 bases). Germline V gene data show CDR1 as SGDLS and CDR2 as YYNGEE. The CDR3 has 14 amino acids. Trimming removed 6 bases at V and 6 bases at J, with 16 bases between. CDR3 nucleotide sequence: TGTGCCAGCAACGAGATAGGGGTTGGTCAGCCCCAGCATTTT. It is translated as CASNEIGVGQPQHF.

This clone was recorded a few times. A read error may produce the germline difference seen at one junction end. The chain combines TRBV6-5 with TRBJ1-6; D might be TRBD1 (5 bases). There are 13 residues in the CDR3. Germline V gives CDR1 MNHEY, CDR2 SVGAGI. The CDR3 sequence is CASSYGANPPLHF. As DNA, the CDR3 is TGTGCCAGCAGTTACGGGGCTAATCCACCCCTCCACTTT.

CDR3 DNA sequence: TGTGCCAGCAGCTTAGTCGAGGAGGACCACTATTCTAATGAAAAACTGTTTTTT. Its translation is CASSLVEEDHYSNEKLFF. The V gene is TRBV7-2, the J gene TRBJ1-4; the D is unclear. In germline, CDR1 is SGHTA, CDR2 FQGNSA. The CDR3 sequence is 18 residues long. V lost 1 base to trimming and J lost 3 bases, with 18 bases between them. Together with reference TRBV7-2 and TRBJ1-4, the CDR3 gives the full variable domain: GAGVSQSPSNKVTEKGKDVELRCDPISGHTALYWYRQSLGQGLEFLIYFQGNSAPDKSGLPSDRFSAERTGGSVSTLTIQRTQQEDSAVYLCASSLVEEDHYSNEKLFFGSGTQLSVL.

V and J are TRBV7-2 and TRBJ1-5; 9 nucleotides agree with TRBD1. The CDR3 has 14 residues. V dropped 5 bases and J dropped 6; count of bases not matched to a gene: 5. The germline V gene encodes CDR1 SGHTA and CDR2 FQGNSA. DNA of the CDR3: TGTGCCAGCAGCGTCACAGGGGGCCGTCAGCCCCAGCATTTT. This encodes CASSVTGGRQPQHF.

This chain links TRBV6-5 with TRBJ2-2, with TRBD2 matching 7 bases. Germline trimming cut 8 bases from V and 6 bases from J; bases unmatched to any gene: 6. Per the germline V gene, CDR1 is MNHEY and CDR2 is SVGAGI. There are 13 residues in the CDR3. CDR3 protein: CASGRALPGELFF. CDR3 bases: TGTGCCAGCGGGAGGGCCTTACCCGGGGAGCTGTTTTTT.

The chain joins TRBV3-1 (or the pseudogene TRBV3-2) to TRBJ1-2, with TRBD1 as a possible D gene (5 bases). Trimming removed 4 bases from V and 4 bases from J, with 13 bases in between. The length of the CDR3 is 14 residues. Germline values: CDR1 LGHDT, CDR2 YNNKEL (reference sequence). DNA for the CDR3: TGTGCCAGCAGCCCTAGGGGTGGGGCCTATGGCTACACCTTC. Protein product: CASSPRGGAYGYTF.

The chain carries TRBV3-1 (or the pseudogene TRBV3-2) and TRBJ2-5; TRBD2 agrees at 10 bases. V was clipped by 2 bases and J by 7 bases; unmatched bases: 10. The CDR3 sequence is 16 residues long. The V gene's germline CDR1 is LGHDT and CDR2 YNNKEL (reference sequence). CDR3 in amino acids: CASSQRIASGSGTQYF. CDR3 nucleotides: TGTGCCAGCAGCCAACGTATCGCTAGCGGGAGTGGGACCCAGTACTTC.

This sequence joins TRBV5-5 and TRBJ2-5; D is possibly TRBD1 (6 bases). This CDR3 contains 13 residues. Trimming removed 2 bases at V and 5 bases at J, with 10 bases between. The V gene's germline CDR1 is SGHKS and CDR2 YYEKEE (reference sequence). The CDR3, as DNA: TGTGCCAGCAGCTTTGATAGGGGGGAGACCCAGTACTTC. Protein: CASSFDRGETQYF.

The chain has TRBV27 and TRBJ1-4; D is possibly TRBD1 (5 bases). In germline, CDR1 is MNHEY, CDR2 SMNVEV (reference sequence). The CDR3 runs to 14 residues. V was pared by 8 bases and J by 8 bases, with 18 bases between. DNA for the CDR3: TGTGCCAGCCAACCTCGGCGCGGGGGGGAAAAACTGTTTTTT. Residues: CASQPRRGGEKLFF. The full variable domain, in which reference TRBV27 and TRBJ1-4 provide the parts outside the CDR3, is EAQVTQNPRYLITVTGKKLTVTCSQNMNHEYMSWYRQDPGLGLRQIYYSMNVEVTDKGDVPEGYKVSRKEKRNFPLILESPSPNQTSLYFCASQPRRGGEKLFFGSGTQLSVL.

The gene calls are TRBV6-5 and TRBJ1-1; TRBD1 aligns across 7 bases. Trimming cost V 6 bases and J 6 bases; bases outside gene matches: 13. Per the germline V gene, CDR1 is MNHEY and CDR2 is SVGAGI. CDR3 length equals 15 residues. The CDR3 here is CASSLDVKQGAEAFF. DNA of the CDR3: TGTGCCAGCAGCCTCGACGTAAAGCAGGGGGCTGAAGCTTTCTTT.

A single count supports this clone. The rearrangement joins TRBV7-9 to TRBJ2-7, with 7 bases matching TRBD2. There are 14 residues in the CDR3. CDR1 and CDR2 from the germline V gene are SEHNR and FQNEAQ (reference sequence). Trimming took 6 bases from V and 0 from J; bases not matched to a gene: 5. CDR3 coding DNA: TGTGCCAGCAGTTCGAGGACTAGCTCCTACGAGCAGTACTTC. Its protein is CASSSRTSSYEQYF.

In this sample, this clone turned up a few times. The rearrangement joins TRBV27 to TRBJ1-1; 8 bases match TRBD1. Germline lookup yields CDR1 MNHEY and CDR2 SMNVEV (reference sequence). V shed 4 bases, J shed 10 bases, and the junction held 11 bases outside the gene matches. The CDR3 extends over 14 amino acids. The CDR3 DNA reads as TGTGCCAGCAGTTGGGCACAGGGGGTAGGTGGAGCTTTCTTT. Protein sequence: CASSWAQGVGGAFF.